The T cell receptor beta chain described here comes from a study of blood T cell repertoires in COVID-19. Turning to the study itself: Spain, Italy and the United States supplied samples that represented acute and convalescent COVID-19. Sources were T cells, B-cell-depleted T cells, or PBMCs; the material itself was cDNA or gDNA.

V lost 4 bases and J lost 5, with 19 bases in between. CDR3 size: 15 residues. Germline CDR1 SGHTS, CDR2 YDEGEE. The data were produced by immunoSEQ multiplex PCR, yet TCRdb's version contains in-frame clones alone and is incomplete. The sample lists over 130,000 clones, approximately 89% occurring once. Material: peripheral blood. The chain couples TRBV5-8 to TRBJ2-7; D is perhaps TRBD2 (6 bases). This receptor was obtained from a human donor in a cohort sampled during active COVID-19. The CDR3 nucleotides read TGTGCCAGCAGCGGCCCTGGGTGGGGGGAGGACGAGCAGTACTTC. This gives the protein CASSGPGWGEDEQYF.